Below, 13 T cell receptor beta chains from the same sample are listed, as sequenced in a study of blood T cell repertoires in COVID-19. Only in-frame clones appear in the TCRdb table, and some are missing; sequencing was by immunoSEQ multiplex PCR. The table includes around 65,000 clones, roughly 80% detected once. The sample consisted of peripheral blood. The receptors were sampled from a man in his 60s with acute or convalescent COVID-19.

The V gene is TRBV25-1, the J gene TRBJ2-5; 9 bases line up with TRBD1. The CDR3 sequence is 15 residues long. Trimming cost V 4 bases and J 5 bases; bases outside gene matches: 8. Germline V CDR1 and CDR2: MGHDK, SYGVNS. The CDR3 DNA follows: TGTGCCAGCAGTGCCATCACAGGGGGCGGGGAGACCCAGTACTTC. This encodes CASSAITGGGETQYF.

This sequence joins TRBV27 and TRBJ2-1; 10 bases line up with TRBD2. With V trimmed by 6 bases and J by 5 bases, 7 bases remained unmatched. Germline V lookup: CDR1 MNHEY, CDR2 SMNVEV (reference sequence). The CDR3 contains 15 residues. CDR3: CASSLLAGVNNEQFF. The CDR3 DNA reads TGTGCCAGCAGCCTGCTAGCGGGAGTCAACAATGAGCAGTTCTTC.

The chain employs TRBV3-1 (or the pseudogene TRBV3-2) and TRBJ1-1; D gene uncertain. The CDR3 extends over 14 amino acids. Trimming left V 3 bases short and J 3 bases short, with 11 bases between. Germline V gene data show CDR1 as LGHDT and CDR2 as YNNKEL (reference sequence). CDR3 residues: CASSQTWRDTEAFF. Here the CDR3 DNA reads TGTGCCAGCAGCCAGACATGGCGGGACACTGAAGCTTTCTTT.

V is TRBV7-2 and J is TRBJ2-7; D might be TRBD2 (5 bases). Germline V gene data show CDR1 as SGHTA and CDR2 as FQGNSA. Deletions cut 3 bases from V and 6 bases from J, with 18 bases between. The CDR3 covers 15 residues. The CDR3 DNA reads TGTGCCAGCAGCTTTTTCGCGGGCGGAATGGGCGAGCAGTACTTC. It translates to CASSFFAGGMGEQYF.

J is TRBJ2-3 and V is TRBV5-4; TRBD2 aligns across 8 bases. The CDR3 contains 16 residues. CDR1 is SGHNT and CDR2 is YYREEE in the germline V gene (reference sequence). V dropped 1 base and J dropped 0; count of bases not matched to a gene: 4. This chain's CDR3 is CASSLSGRASTDTQYF. In nucleotides, the CDR3 is TGTGCCAGCAGCTTGTCCGGGAGGGCTAGCACAGATACGCAGTATTTT.

The V call is TRBV25-1, the J call TRBJ2-7; D remains unclear. This CDR3 is 11 amino acids long. Looked up from germline, CDR1 is MGHDK and CDR2 is SYGVNS. V shed 7 bases and J shed 7 bases, with 11 bases lying between them. The CDR3: CASTGAREQYF. As DNA, the CDR3 is TGTGCCAGCACCGGAGCTCGGGAGCAGTACTTC.

The V and J genes are TRBV2 and TRBJ2-7, with D possibly being TRBD2 (6 bases). Germline V gene sequence: CDR1 SNHLY, CDR2 FYNNEI. The V end was cut by 3 bases, the J end by 3 bases, with 18 bases between. This CDR3 comprises 16 residues. The CDR3 spells CASSDKVGLGVYEQYF. For the CDR3, the DNA is TGTGCCAGCAGTGATAAAGTGGGACTCGGGGTCTACGAGCAGTACTTC.

The rearrangement uses TRBV10-3 and TRBJ1-2, with TRBD1 matching over 9 bases. This CDR3 is built from 13 residues. Trimming cost V 4 bases and J 7 bases; bases outside gene matches: 4. The germline CDR1 and CDR2 sequences are ENHRY and SYGVKD. The CDR3 sequence: CAISGGQGVGYTF. CDR3 DNA sequence: TGTGCCATCAGTGGGGGACAGGGAGTTGGCTACACCTTC.

The chain employs TRBV7-2 and TRBJ1-3, with a possible D match to TRBD1 (6 bases). Trimming stripped 1 base from V and 0 bases from J, with 10 bases between. The CDR3 loop spans 16 amino acids. Germline assignment: CDR1 SGHTA and CDR2 FQGNSA. The chain's CDR3 is CASSLGQVSSGNTIYF. The CDR3 DNA reads TGTGCCAGCAGCTTAGGACAGGTTAGCTCTGGAAACACCATATATTTT. The full variable domain, completed using reference TRBV7-2 and TRBJ1-3, is GAGVSQSPSNKVTEKGKDVELRCDPISGHTALYWYRQSLGQGLEFLIYFQGNSAPDKSGLPSDRFSAERTGGSVSTLTIQRTQQEDSAVYLCASSLGQVSSGNTIYFGEGSWLTVV.

This chain links TRBV7-9 with TRBJ2-7; D gene ambiguous. CDR1 and CDR2 (germline): SEHNR, FQNEAQ (reference sequence). V shed 4 bases and J shed 9 bases, with 13 bases lying between them. CDR3 length equals 12 residues. CDR3 nucleotide sequence: TGTGCCAGCAGCTCGCAGGTGGTAGGGCAGTACTTC. Encoded protein: CASSSQVVGQYF.

The J gene is TRBJ1-5, the V gene TRBV6-1; TRBD1 is a possible D gene (6 bases). The CDR3 length is 14 residues. Germline CDR1 MNHNS, CDR2 SASEGT. Trimming left V 6 bases short and J 5 bases short, with 14 bases between. For the CDR3, the DNA is TGTGCCAGCAGGTCGAGACAGGAATATCAGCCCCAGCATTTT. Amino acid sequence: CASRSRQEYQPQHF.

This rearrangement joins TRBV7-9 to TRBJ1-3; D remains ambiguous. V lost 6 bases and J 2 bases, leaving 11 bases between the germline ends. CDR3 size: 14 residues. In germline, CDR1 is SEHNR, CDR2 FQNEAQ (reference sequence). The CDR3 region has the DNA TGTGCCAGCAGTAGAGGCTCCGCTGGAAACACCATATATTTT. This translates into CASSRGSAGNTIYF. Variable domain in full (rest from reference TRBV7-9 and TRBJ1-3): DTGVSQNPRHKITKRGQNVTFRCDPISEHNRLYWYRQTLGQGPEFLTYFQNEAQLEKSRLLSDRFSAERPKGSFSTLEIQRTEQGDSAMYLCASSRGSAGNTIYFGEGSWLTVV.

V usage is TRBV28 and J usage is TRBJ2-1; TRBD2 matches at 12 bases. This CDR3 has 14 residues. Germline lookup yields CDR1 MDHEN and CDR2 SYDVKM. V trimming: 5 bases; J trimming: 4 bases; junction bases outside the gene matches: 0. The CDR3, as DNA: TGTGCCAGCAGTCTAGCGGGAGGGTACAATGAGCAGTTCTTC. Residues: CASSLAGGYNEQFF.